The clone carrying this T cell receptor (beta chain) has more than one count but fewer than ten. These data originate in a study of human T cells and chemical hapten exposure. TCRdb used MiXCR to reprocess the RACE reads, holding one entry per CDR3 protein. This table holds about 85,000 distinct CDR3 sequences, over 6.5% found once. Time point denoted: pre-sensitization, week 0. Treatment here: therapeutic diphenylcyclopropenone sensitization with weekly scalp DPC. CDR3 length: 15 amino acids. Trimming shortened V by 1 base and J by 3 bases, and 12 bases separated the two germline ends. The V gene's germline CDR1 is SGHVS and CDR2 FNYEAQ.

The receptor's source is a man between 40 and 49 years old with alopecia areata. Some clones in this sample may be carry-over from other donors' samples. Sample: whole blood, taken in connection with sensitization to the hapten diphenylcyclopropenone (DPC). The V call is TRBV7-6, the J call TRBJ2-5; tentative D call: TRBD2 (5 bases). CDR3 residues: CASSLGIAPEETQYF. The CDR3 coding sequence is TGTGCCAGCAGCTTAGGAATAGCGCCAGAAGAGACCCAGTACTTC. The whole variable domain, remainder taken from reference TRBV7-6 and TRBJ2-5, is GAGVSQSPRYKVTKRGQDVALRCDPISGHVSLYWYRQALGQGPEFLTYFNYEAQQDKSGLPNDRFSAERPEGSISTLTIQRTEQRDSAMYRCASSLGIAPEETQYFGPGTRLLVL.